This T cell receptor beta chain was captured by sequencing in a study of beta chain features in type 1 diabetes. Overall study results and limits: Significant though moderate, a shortening of TCRB CDR3s appeared in all four CD4+ subsets of Type 1 diabetes patients.

V lost 6 bases, J lost 4 bases, and 6 bases stayed unmatched. Germline CDR1 SNHLY, CDR2 FYNNEI. There are 14 residues in the CDR3. In regard to this clone: The antigen is undetermined.

The isolated RNA, all of it, was reverse transcribed, so expressed TCRB transcripts were what got sequenced. Produced via immunoSEQ multiplex PCR; TCRdb's table is partial and in-frame only. This sample yields roughly 250,000 clones, of which over 7.5% are seen a single time; 0.03% to 0.035% belongs to the top ten. Source material: naive CD4+ T cells from blood. The chain combines TRBV2 with TRBJ1-2; TRBD1 matches 9 bases. This TCR was sampled from a woman aged 18-29 years in good health. The CDR3 DNA is TGTGCCAGCAGCCCTCCGGGACAGGGCTATGGCTACACCTTC. Protein product: CASSPPGQGYGYTF.